This T cell receptor (beta chain) derives from a study of control samples from healthy donors and cancer patients. Generated by immunoSEQ multiplex PCR, the TCRdb table keeps only in-frame clones and is missing some. The sample has under 55,000 clones; about 91% are singletons. The germline CDR1 and CDR2 sequences are MNHEY and SMNVEV (reference sequence). The CDR3 consists of 16 residues. The V segment lost 5 bases and the J segment 2 bases; nucleotides outside the gene matches: 6. This clonotype originated in a woman in her 40s with head and neck cancer. Source material: PBMCs. The chain combines TRBV27 with TRBJ2-7, with TRBD2 matching over 13 bases. The CDR3 DNA sequence: TGTGCCAGCAGTGGATCCGGGACTAGCGGGACCTACGAGCAGTACTTC. Its protein is CASSGSGTSGTYEQYF.